This TCR beta chain was recovered during a study of blood T cell repertoires in COVID-19. Background on the study: Specimens from acute and convalescent COVID-19 originated in the United States, Italy and Spain. The cDNA or gDNA used as material had been derived from T cells, B-cell-depleted T cells, or PBMCs.

Germline V lookup: CDR1 LGHNT, CDR2 FRNRAP. The CDR3 is 13 amino acids. Remarks on this clone: An end of the junction does not agree with germline; a read error may underlie this.

Authors' methods: From reference gene primer amplification, estimates of nucleated cell counts were derived. The protocol was immunoSEQ multiplex PCR, while the TCRdb copy is restricted to in-frame clones and leaves out a portion. V and J calls and clone size are copied from that table; D and trimming were computed from the DNA. The sample contains over 350,000 clones, about nine tenths of which appear only once. This sequence joins TRBV12-5 and TRBJ2-7, with TRBD1 matching over 7 bases. This receptor was obtained from a woman younger than 45 with active or convalescent COVID-19. Source material: peripheral blood. The CDR3 coding sequence is TGTGCTAGTGGTTTGGGCACCCTACAGGGGACGCGCTTC. As protein: CASGLGTLQGTRF. Full variable domain (missing parts from reference TRBV12-5 and TRBJ2-7): DARVTQTPRHKVTEMGQEVTMRCQPILGHNTVFWYRQTMMQGLELLAYFRNRAPLDDSGMPKDRFSAEMPDATLATLKIQPSEPRDSAVYFCASGLGTLQGTRFGPGTRLTVT.